This T cell receptor beta chain was found in a study of CD8+ T cells in alopecia areata (dated by TCRdb to the late 2010s). Broadly, across the study: Treated patients were enrolled in an open-label pilot trial of oral tofacitinib, 5 to 10 mg twice daily, for moderate-to-severe alopecia areata. Biopsies were taken from tofacitinib-treated patients at baseline and again at 4 and 24 weeks into treatment, and several of those patients also had a later scalp biopsy. Scalp clonality was compared across normal scalp (n=4), patchy alopecia areata scalp (n=8), and alopecia totalis/universalis scalp (n=8). The study used high-throughput TCRbeta sequencing to examine T cell clonal expansion in alopecia areata, in both the C3H/HeJ mouse model and human patients. On the human side, TCRbeta sequencing was run on scalp tissue and on sorted CD4+ and CD8+ peripheral blood T cells from healthy controls and from alopecia areata patients with either patchy or totalis/universalis disease. RNA was obtained with the PAXgene miRNA kit for fixed scalp, the miRNeasy kit for PBMCs, and the RNeasy kit for mouse skin. Patients stayed on tofacitinib for 6 to 18 months and then had 6 months of follow-up off drug so that delayed response and recurrence could be assessed. TCRbeta CDR3 regions were amplified by immunoSEQ multiplex PCR using 35 Vbeta forward and 13 Jbeta reverse primers. In treated patients, disease severity was measured using the SALT score, which gives the percentage of scalp surface area affected. Overall study outcomes, separate from this receptor: Many expanded lesional clones were found to persist in scalp and blood during tofacitinib treatment, and relapse after treatment cessation may be partly explained by this persistence. Lesional scalp, especially in alopecia totalis/universalis, showed higher clonality and more expanded CD8+ clones than normal scalp, suggesting antigenic drive. Scalp TCR repertoire analysis is complicated because resident alphabeta T cells in normal human skin are also sequenced, whereas mouse skin is dominated by gammadelta T cells. Shared TCR sequences between patients were less evident than in mice, which may be partly attributable to HLA diversity in the patient population. Because the treated cohort was small and had just a single nonresponder, larger studies are needed to establish links between baseline CD8+ expansion and response. With tofacitinib, both scalp clonality and the number of expanded CD8+ clones among the top 100 scalp clones went down significantly.

In light of the paper, this sample's treatment or condition label describes: oral pan-JAK inhibitor, 5-10 mg twice daily. Peripheral blood and lesional scalp punch biopsies were obtained from patients with alopecia areata. PBMCs were isolated by density centrifugation and stained for CD3, CD4 and CD8, and CD4+ and CD8+ T cells were sorted on a FACSAria. As encoded in the germline V gene (reference sequence), CDR1 is SSHAT while CDR2 is FNYEAQ. A distance of 5 bases separates the germline ends of V and J, which lose 6 bases and 0 bases respectively. From the cysteine through the phenylalanine, the CDR3 covers 13 amino acids. Only the CDR3 DNA is retained, 39 bases long and in frame from the first base. The library was prepared using the immunoSEQ multiplex PCR assay. RNA was extracted from all samples and reverse transcribed into cDNA as template for TCR sequencing. First-strand cDNA was synthesized with SuperScript III using a 2:1 mix of oligo-dT and random hexamers. A synthetic immune receptor repertoire was used to assess amplification bias, and residual bias was removed computationally. From the authors' description of their analysis: Raw reads were preprocessed for error removal, and CDR3 was defined according to IMGT conventions as running from the conserved cysteine to phenylalanine. To get clonality, Shannon entropy was normalized by log2 of the number of productive unique TCRs and the result was subtracted from 1. Whether each scalp clone was CD4 or CD8 was inferred by checking scalp TCRbeta sequences against the CD4 and CD8 repertoires from sorted blood. In TCRdb, the immuneACCESS table is reduced to in-frame sequences with V and J assigned. These tables do not hold every clone; where another copy was compared, an unresolved V gene accounts for under half, and the others remain unexplained. That table supplies the V and J calls and clone size; D and trimming were determined from the DNA. In this sample the table shows roughly 190,000 clones, just under 65% of which occur a single time. Approximately 1.3% of the sample is taken by the ten largest.

In its sample, this clone was seen a few times. This clone's antigen is unknown. Qualities for individual bases were not recorded, and no much larger clone is one base off. The TCR comes from a human donor with alopecia areata. Sequencing was performed on CD4+ T cells sorted from blood, taken between weeks 47 and 50, from a patient treated with tofacitinib. The V and J genes are TRBV7-7 and TRBJ2-2; the D gene is unclear. The DNA reads TGTGCCAGCAGTTCCACGAACACCGGGGAGCTGTTTTTT. Its amino acids are CASSSTNTGELFF.